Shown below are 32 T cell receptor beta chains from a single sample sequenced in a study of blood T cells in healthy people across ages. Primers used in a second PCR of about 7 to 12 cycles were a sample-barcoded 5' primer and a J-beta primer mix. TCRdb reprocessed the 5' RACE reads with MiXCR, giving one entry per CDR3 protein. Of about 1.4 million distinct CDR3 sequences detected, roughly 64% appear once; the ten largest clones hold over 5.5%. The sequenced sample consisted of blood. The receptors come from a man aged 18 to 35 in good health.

The CDR3 sequence is CSVVNRRPYEQYF. Here the CDR3 DNA reads TGCAGCGTTGTCAACAGGAGACCGTACGAGCAGTACTTC. The chain combines TRBV29-1 with TRBJ2-5, with D maybe TRBD1 (5 bases). The DNA matches TRBJ2-7 better at its end, which makes the J call doubtful. This CDR3 region has 13 residues. CDR1 and CDR2 (germline): SQVTM, ANQGSEA.

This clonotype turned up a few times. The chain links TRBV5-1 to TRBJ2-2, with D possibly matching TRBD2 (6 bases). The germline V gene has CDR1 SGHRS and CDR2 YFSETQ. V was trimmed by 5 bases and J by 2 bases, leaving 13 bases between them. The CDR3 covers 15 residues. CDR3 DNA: TGCGCCAGCAGGAGATCCGGGGGTAACACCGGGGAGCTGTTTTTT. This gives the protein CASRRSGGNTGELFF.

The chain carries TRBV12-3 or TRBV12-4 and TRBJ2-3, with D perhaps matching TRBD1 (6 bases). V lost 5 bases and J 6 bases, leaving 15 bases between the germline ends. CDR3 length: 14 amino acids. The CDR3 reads CASSGQSSWDTQYF. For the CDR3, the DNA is TGTGCCAGCAGTGGACAGTCCTCGTGGGATACGCAGTATTTT.

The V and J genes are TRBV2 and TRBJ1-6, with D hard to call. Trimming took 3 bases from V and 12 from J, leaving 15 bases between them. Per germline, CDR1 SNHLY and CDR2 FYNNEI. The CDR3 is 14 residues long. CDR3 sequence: CASSEMLGNQPLHF. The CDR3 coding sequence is TGTGCCAGCAGTGAGATGTTGGGGAATCAACCCCTCCACTTT.

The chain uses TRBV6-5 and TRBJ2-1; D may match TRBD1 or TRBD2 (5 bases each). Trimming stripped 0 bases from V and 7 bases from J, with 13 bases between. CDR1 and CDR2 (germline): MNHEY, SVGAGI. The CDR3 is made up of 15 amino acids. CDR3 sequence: CASSYSLRGRNEQFF. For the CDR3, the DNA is TGTGCCAGCAGTTACTCGTTGAGGGGAAGGAATGAGCAGTTCTTC.

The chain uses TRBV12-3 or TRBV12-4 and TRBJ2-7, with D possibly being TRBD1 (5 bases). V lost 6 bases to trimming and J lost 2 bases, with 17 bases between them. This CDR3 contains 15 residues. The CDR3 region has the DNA TGTGCCAGCAGCCCTACCAGGGCAGCTGCCTACGAGCAGTACTTC. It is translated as CASSPTRAAAYEQYF.

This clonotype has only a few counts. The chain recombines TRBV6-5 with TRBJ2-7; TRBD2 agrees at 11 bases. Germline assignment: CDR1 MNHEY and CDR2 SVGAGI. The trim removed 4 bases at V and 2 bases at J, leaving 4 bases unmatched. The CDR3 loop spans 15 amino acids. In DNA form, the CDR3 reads TGTGCCAGCAGTTTTACTAGCGGGGGCACCTACGAGCAGTACTTC. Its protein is CASSFTSGGTYEQYF.

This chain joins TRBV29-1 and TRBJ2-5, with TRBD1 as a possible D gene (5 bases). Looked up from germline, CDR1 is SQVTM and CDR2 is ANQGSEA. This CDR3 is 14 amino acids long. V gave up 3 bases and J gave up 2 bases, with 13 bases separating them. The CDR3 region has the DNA TGCAGCGTTGAGATCGCAGGGTCGCAAGAGACCCAGTACTTC. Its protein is CSVEIAGSQETQYF.

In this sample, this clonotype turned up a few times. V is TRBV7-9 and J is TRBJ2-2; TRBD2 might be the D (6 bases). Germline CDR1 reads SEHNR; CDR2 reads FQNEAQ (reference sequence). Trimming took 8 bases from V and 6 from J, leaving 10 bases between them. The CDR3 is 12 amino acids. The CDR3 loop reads CASGGSPGELFF. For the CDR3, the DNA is TGTGCCAGCGGGGGGAGCCCCGGGGAGCTGTTTTTT.

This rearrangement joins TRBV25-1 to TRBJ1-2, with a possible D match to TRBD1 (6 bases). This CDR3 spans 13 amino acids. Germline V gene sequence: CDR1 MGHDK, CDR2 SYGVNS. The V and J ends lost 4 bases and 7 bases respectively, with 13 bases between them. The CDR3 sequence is CASSGGQFGGYTF. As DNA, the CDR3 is TGTGCCAGCAGTGGCGGACAGTTCGGTGGCTACACCTTC.

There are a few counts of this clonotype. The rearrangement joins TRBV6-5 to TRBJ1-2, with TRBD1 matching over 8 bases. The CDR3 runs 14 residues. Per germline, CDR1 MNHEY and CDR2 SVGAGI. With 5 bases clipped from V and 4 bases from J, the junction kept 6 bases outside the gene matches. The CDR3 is CASSGSGTGYGYTF. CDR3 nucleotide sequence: TGTGCCAGCAGTGGGTCAGGGACAGGCTATGGCTACACCTTC.

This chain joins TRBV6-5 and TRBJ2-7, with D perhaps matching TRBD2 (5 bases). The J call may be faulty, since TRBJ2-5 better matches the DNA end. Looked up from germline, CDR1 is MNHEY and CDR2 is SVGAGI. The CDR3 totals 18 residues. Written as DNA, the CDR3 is TGTGCCAGCAGTTACTTCGTGCGGACTTCCGGGTGGGGAGAGACCCAGTACTTC. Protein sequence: CASSYFVRTSGWGETQYF.

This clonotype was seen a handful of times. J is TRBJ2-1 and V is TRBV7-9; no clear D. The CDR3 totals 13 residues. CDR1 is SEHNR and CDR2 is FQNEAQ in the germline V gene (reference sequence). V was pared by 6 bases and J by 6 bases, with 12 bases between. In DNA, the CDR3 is TGTGCCAGCAGAACAGTTGGATTCAATGAGCAGTTCTTC. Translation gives CASRTVGFNEQFF.

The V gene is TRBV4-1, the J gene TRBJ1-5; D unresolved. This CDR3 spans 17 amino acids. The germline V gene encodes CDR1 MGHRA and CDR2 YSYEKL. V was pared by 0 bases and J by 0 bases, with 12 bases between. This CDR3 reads CASSQDLPRYSNQPQHF. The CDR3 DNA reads TGCGCCAGCAGCCAAGATCTTCCCAGATATAGCAATCAGCCCCAGCATTTT.

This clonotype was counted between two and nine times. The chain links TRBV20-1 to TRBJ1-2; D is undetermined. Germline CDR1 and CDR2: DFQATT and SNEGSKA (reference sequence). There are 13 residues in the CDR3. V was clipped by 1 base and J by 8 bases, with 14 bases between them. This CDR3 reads CSARVGEGFGYTF. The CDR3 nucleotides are TGCAGTGCTAGAGTCGGGGAAGGTTTCGGCTACACCTTC.

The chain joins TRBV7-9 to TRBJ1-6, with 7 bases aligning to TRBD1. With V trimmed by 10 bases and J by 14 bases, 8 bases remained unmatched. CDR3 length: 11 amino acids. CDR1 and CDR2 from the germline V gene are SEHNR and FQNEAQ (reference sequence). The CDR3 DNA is TGTGCCACCAGGACAGGCTCGGCCCTCCACTTT. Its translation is CATRTGSALHF.

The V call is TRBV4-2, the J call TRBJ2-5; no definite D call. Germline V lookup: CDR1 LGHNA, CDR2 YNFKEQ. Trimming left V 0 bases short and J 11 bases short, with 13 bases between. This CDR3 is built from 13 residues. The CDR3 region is CASSQDRSNEQYF. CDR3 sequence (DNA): TGTGCCAGCAGCCAAGACAGGAGCAATGAGCAGTACTTC.

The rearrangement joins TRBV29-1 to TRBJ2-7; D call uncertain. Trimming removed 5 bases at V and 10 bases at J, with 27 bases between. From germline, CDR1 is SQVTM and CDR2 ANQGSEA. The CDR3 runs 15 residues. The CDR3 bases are TGCAGCGTTTTTGGTGGGATAGTAGCCAAAAACACTCAGTACTTC. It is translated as CSVFGGIVAKNTQYF.

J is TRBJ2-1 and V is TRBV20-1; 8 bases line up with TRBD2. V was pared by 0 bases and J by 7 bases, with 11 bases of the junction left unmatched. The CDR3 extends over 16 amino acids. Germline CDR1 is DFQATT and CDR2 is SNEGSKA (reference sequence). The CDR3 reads CSARDFSLASGNEQFF. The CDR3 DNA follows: TGCAGTGCTAGAGATTTCAGTTTGGCTAGCGGGAATGAGCAGTTCTTC.

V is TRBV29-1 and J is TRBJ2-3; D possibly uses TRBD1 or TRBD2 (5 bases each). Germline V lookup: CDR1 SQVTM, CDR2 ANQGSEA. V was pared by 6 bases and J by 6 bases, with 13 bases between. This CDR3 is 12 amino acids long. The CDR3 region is CSVERGSDTQYF. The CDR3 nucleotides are TGCAGCGTGGAGAGGGGATCGGATACGCAGTATTTT.

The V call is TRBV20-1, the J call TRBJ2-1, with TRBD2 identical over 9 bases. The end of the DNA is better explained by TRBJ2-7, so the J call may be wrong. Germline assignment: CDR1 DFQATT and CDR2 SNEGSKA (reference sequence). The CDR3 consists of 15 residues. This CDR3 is CSARWRGGSYNEQYF. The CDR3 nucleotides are TGCAGTGCTAGATGGCGGGGGGGGTCCTACAATGAGCAGTACTTC.

The CDR3 here is CSASPGTGEANEQFF. The CDR3 nucleotides read TGCAGTGCTAGTCCCGGGACAGGGGAGGCAAATGAGCAGTTCTTC. This chain connects TRBV20-1 to TRBJ2-1; 10 bases agree with TRBD1. V shed 3 bases, J shed 7 bases, and the junction held 9 bases outside the gene matches. The CDR3 length is 15 residues. In germline, CDR1 is DFQATT, CDR2 SNEGSKA (reference sequence).

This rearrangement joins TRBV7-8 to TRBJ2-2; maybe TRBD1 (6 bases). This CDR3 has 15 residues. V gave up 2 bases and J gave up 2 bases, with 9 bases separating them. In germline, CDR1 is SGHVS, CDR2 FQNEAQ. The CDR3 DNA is TGTGCCAGCAGCTTATACAGGGAAAACACCGGGGAGCTGTTTTTT. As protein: CASSLYRENTGELFF.

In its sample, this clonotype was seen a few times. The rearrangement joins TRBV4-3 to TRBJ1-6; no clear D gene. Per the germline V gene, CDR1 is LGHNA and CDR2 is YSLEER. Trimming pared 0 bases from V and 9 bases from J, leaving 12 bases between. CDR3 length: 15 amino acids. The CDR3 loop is CASSQELDAVSPLHF. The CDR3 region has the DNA TGCGCCAGCAGCCAAGAGTTGGACGCCGTTTCACCCCTCCACTTT.

CDR3 region: CASSYDRAQGYTF. CDR3 nucleotides: TGTGCCAGCAGCTACGACAGGGCACAAGGCTACACCTTC. The chain is built from TRBV7-9 and TRBJ1-2; TRBD1 aligns across 7 bases. This CDR3 has 13 residues. The germline CDR1 and CDR2 sequences are SEHNR and FQNEAQ (reference sequence). The V segment lost 4 bases and the J segment 8 bases; nucleotides outside the gene matches: 7.

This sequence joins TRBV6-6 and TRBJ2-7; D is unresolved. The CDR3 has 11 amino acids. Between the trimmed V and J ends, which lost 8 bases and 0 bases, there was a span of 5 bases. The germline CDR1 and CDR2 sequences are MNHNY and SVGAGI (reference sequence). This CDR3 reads CASRVSYEQYF. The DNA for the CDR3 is TGTGCCAGCCGTGTCTCCTACGAGCAGTACTTC.

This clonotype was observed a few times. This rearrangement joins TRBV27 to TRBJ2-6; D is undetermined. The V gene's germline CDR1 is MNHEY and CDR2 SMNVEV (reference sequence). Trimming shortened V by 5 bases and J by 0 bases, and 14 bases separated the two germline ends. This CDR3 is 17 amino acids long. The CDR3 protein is CASSLLTPLSGANVLTF. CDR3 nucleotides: TGTGCCAGCAGTCTTCTTACACCCCTCTCTGGGGCCAACGTCCTGACTTTC.

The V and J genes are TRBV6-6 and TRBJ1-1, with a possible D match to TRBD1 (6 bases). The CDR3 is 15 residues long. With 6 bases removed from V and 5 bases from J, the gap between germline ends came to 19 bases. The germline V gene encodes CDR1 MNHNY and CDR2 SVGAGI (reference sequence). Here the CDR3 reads CASRGHTARRTEAFF. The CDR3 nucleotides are TGTGCCAGCAGGGGACACACGGCAAGGAGAACTGAAGCTTTCTTT.

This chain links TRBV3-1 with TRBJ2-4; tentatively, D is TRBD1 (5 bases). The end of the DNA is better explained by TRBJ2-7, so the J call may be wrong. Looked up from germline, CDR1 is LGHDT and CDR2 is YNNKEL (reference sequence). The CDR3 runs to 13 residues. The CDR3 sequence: CASRRGRVDEQYF. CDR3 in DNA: TGTGCCAGTCGAAGAGGCAGGGTAGACGAGCAGTACTTC.

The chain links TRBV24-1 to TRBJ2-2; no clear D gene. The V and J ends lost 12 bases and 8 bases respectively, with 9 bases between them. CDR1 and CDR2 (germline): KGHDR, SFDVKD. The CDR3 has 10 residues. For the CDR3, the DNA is TGTGCCCCCGAGACTGGGGAGCTGTTTTTT. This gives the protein CAPETGELFF.

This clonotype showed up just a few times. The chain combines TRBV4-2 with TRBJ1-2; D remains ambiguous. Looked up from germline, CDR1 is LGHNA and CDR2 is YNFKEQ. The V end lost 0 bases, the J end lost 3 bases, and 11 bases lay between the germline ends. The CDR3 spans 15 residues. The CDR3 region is CASSQEAAGHYGYTF. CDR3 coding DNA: TGTGCCAGCAGCCAAGAGGCGGCCGGGCACTATGGCTACACCTTC.

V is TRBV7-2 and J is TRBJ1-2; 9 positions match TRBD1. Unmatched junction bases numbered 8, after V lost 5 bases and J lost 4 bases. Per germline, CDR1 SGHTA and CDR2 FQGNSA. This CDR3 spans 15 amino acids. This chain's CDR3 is CASSPRTGEGYGYTF. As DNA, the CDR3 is TGTGCCAGCAGCCCACGGACAGGGGAGGGCTATGGCTACACCTTC.